The 11 T cell receptor beta chains presented below share a single source sample, sequenced in a study of cytomegalovirus exposure and HLA in healthy donors. Use of 60 Vbeta and 13 Jbeta primers characterized the PCR. The assay was immunoSEQ multiplex PCR, and TCRdb's table has in-frame clones only and misses some. The sample holds about 140,000 clones; roughly four fifths are singletons and the top ten take around a tenth. The sample was PBMCs. All receptors come from a woman aged 55-75 years in good health and CMV-seropositive.

The J gene is TRBJ2-3, the V gene TRBV11-3; D remains ambiguous. The V gene's germline CDR1 is SGHNT and CDR2 YENEEA. Trimming removed 3 bases from V and 6 bases from J, with 4 bases in between. CDR3 length: 11 residues. DNA of the CDR3: TGTGCCAGCAGCTTCCTTGATACGCAGTATTTT. It translates to CASSFLDTQYF.

J is TRBJ2-7 and V is TRBV28, with D possibly being TRBD1 (5 bases). The CDR3 runs to 14 residues. CDR1 MDHEN and CDR2 SYDVKM come from the germline V gene. The V end was cut by 2 bases, the J end by 0 bases, with 8 bases between. The CDR3 spells CASSLLGASYEQYF. CDR3 bases: TGTGCCAGCAGTTTACTAGGGGCCTCCTACGAGCAGTACTTC. Based on the CDR3 plus reference TRBV28 and TRBJ2-7, the full variable domain is DVKVTQSSRYLVKRTGEKVFLECVQDMDHENMFWYRQDPGLGLRLIYFSYDVKMKEKGDIPEGYSVSREKKERFSLILESASTNQTSMYLCASSLLGASYEQYFGPGTRLTVT.

This clone has just one count. The chain combines TRBV6-6 with TRBJ1-2; TRBD1 agrees at 8 bases. The CDR3 sequence is 13 residues long. Germline trimming cut 6 bases from V and 5 bases from J; bases unmatched to any gene: 5. Looked up from germline, CDR1 is MNHNY and CDR2 is SVGAGI (reference sequence). The CDR3 nucleotides read TGTGCCAGCAGCCAGGGGGCGTTTTATGGCTACACCTTC. It encodes CASSQGAFYGYTF.

The chain couples TRBV7-2 to TRBJ2-5; perhaps TRBD2 as D (6 bases). This CDR3 has 13 amino acids. The germline V gene has CDR1 SGHTA and CDR2 FQGNSA. Trimming took off 5 bases at V and 7 bases at J, with 14 bases between the two ends. The CDR3 loop reads CASSPTTGGTQYF. CDR3 bases: TGTGCCAGCAGCCCCACCACCGGGGGGACCCAGTACTTC.

The chain employs TRBV14 and TRBJ2-1; D unresolved. The V end lost 6 bases, the J end lost 0 bases, and 6 bases lay between the germline ends. This CDR3 region has 13 residues. Per the germline V gene, CDR1 is SGHDN and CDR2 is FVKESK. The CDR3 region has the DNA TGTGCCAGCAGGCTAAGCTCCTACAATGAGCAGTTCTTC. It yields the protein CASRLSSYNEQFF.

This chain uses TRBV5-6 with TRBJ1-5; TRBD1 matches 8 bases. Germline V gives CDR1 SGHDT, CDR2 YYEEEE. V dropped 2 bases and J dropped 6; count of bases not matched to a gene: 4. The CDR3 is 14 residues long. For the CDR3, the DNA is TGTGCCAGCAGCTTATCAGGGGGCAGTCAGCCCCAGCATTTT. This gives the protein CASSLSGGSQPQHF.

This sequence joins TRBV7-9 and TRBJ2-3; TRBD2 aligns across 8 bases. Germline V gene sequence: CDR1 SEHNR, CDR2 FQNEAQ (reference sequence). The CDR3 runs 15 residues. With V trimmed by 5 bases and J by 2 bases, 6 bases remained unmatched. CDR3 bases: TGTGCCAGCAGCGCACTAGCGGACCTCACAGATACGCAGTATTTT. Protein product: CASSALADLTDTQYF.

The chain carries TRBV7-8 and TRBJ2-7, with 10 bases matching TRBD1. Germline values: CDR1 SGHVS, CDR2 FQNEAQ. The CDR3 is 15 residues long. V lost 6 bases and J lost 2; bases outside the gene matches: 7. CDR3: CASRTGTGVPYEQYF. The CDR3 region has the DNA TGTGCCAGCAGAACCGGGACAGGGGTTCCCTACGAGCAGTACTTC.

The chain joins TRBV23-1 to TRBJ1-5; 9 bases fit TRBD1. TRBV23-1 is an open reading frame whose function is uncertain. The CDR3 has 20 residues. The ends lost 4 bases at V and 3 bases at J; junction bases unmatched: 19. This CDR3 is CASSLFTGGQGFAYNQPQHF. CDR3 coding DNA: TGCGCCAGCAGTCTCTTTACAGGGGGCCAGGGTTTCGCTTACAATCAGCCCCAGCATTTT.

This clone turned up a few times. The chain couples TRBV1 to TRBJ2-3; the D segment call TRBD2 is taken from the table without a DNA check. TRBV1 is annotated as a pseudogene. The length of the CDR3 is 17 residues. The CDR3 DNA reads as TGCACCAGCGGGGGGGCTAGCGGGTCCCCTAGCACAGATACGCAGTATTTT. Encoded protein: CTSGGASGSPSTDTQYF.

The chain has TRBV7-8 and TRBJ2-7, with D perhaps TRBD1 (6 bases). The CDR3 covers 17 residues. The germline V gene has CDR1 SGHVS and CDR2 FQNEAQ. V dropped 0 bases and J dropped 3 bases, with 18 bases sitting between them. The CDR3 loop reads CASSLALPGQLHYEQYF. For the CDR3, the DNA is TGTGCCAGCAGCTTAGCGCTTCCTGGACAGTTACACTACGAGCAGTACTTC.